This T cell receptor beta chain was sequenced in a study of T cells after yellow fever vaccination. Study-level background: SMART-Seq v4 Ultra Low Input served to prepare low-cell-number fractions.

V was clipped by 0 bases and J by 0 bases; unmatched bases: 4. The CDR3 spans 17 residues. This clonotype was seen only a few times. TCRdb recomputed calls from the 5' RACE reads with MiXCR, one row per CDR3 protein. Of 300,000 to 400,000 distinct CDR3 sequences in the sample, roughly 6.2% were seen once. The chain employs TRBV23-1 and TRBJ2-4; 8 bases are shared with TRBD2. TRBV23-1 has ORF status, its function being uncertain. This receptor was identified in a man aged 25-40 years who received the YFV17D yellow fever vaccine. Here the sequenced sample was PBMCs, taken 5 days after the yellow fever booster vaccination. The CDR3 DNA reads TGCGCCAGCAGTCAATCTTCTAGCGGGCTAGCCAAAAACATTCAGTACTTC. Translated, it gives CASSQSSSGLAKNIQYF.